This T cell receptor (beta chain) was identified in a study of blood T cell repertoires in COVID-19. Study in general: COVID-19 samples collected from the United States, Italy and Spain covered acute and convalescent phases. PBMCs, B-cell-depleted T cells, or T cells were the source of the cDNA or gDNA that made up the material.

Trimming cost V 4 bases and J 2 bases; bases outside gene matches: 4. This CDR3 contains 14 residues. Germline V gives CDR1 MGHRA, CDR2 YSYEKL. In the study's own analysis: Scientists estimated how many nucleated cells there were by amplifying reference gene primers. Assay: immunoSEQ multiplex PCR; the TCRdb copy retains only in-frame clones and omits some. Clone size and V and J calls were adopted from that table, with D and trimming inferred from the DNA. There are some 52,000 clones in the sample; roughly 91% occur only once, and 2.5% to 4% lies in the top ten. This TCR came from a human donor in a cohort sampled during active COVID-19. What was sequenced was peripheral blood. V usage is TRBV4-1 and J usage is TRBJ1-1, with 7 bases identical to TRBD1. The DNA for the CDR3 is TGCGCCAGCAGCCCTGGGACAGTCAACACTGAAGCTTTCTTT. Its translation: CASSPGTVNTEAFF.